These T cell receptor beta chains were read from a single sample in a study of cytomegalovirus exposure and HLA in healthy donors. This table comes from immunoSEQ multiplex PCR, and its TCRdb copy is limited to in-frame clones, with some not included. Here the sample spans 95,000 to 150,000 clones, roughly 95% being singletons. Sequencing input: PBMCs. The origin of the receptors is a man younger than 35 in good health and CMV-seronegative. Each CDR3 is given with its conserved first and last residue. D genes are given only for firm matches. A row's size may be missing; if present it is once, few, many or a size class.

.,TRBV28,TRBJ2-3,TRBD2,CASSSWAAGGPSDTQYF,TGTGCCAGCAGCTCGTGGGCTGCGGGAGGGCCATCAGATACGCAGTATTTT
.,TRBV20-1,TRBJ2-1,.,CSARSYNEQFF,TGCAGTGCCCGGTCCTACAATGAGCAGTTCTTC
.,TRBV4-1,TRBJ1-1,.,CASRTVGENTEAFF,TGCGCCAGCCGGACAGTAGGGGAGAACACTGAAGCTTTCTTT
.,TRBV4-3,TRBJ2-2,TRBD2,CASSQDRPIAGSANTGELFF,TGCGCCAGCAGCCAAGATCGGCCCATAGCGGGAAGCGCGAACACCGGGGAGCTGTTTTTT
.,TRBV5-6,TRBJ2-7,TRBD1,CASSLGDRRSRQQYF,TGTGCCAGCAGCTTGGGGGACAGACGCTCGAGGCAGCAGTACTTC
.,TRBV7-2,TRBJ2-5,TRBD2,CASSLGLAGLSRETQYF,TGTGCCAGCAGCTTAGGACTAGCGGGGCTCTCGAGAGAGACCCAGTACTTC
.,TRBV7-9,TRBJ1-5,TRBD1,CASSSNRGHQPQHF,TGTGCCAGCAGCTCAAACAGGGGACATCAGCCCCAGCATTTT
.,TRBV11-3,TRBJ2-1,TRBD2,CASSLRWEGAYNEQFF,TGTGCCAGCAGCTTGAGGTGGGAGGGAGCCTACAATGAGCAGTTCTTC
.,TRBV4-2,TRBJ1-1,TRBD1,CASSVGTGVNTEAFF,TGTGCCAGCAGCGTTGGGACAGGGGTGAACACTGAAGCTTTCTTT
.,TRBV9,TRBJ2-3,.,CASSVMGVSDTQYF,TGTGCCAGCAGCGTAATGGGAGTTTCAGATACGCAGTATTTT
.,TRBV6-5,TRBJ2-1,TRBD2,CASSGRASGGNEQFF,TGTGCCAGCAGTGGTCGGGCTAGCGGGGGCAATGAGCAGTTCTTC
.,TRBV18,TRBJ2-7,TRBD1,CASRNPGQGTYEQYF,TGTGCCAGCCGGAATCCGGGACAGGGGACCTACGAGCAGTACTTC
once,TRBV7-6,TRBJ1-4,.,CASSLAGVSEKLFF,TGTGCCAGCAGCTTAGCGGGCGTCAGTGAAAAACTGTTTTTT
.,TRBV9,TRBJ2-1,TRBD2,CASSVGAGVGYNEQFF,TGTGCCAGCAGCGTAGGGGCGGGAGTGGGGTACAATGAGCAGTTCTTC
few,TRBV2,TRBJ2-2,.,CASFSTPDGELFF,TGTGCCAGCTTCTCGACTCCCGACGGGGAGCTGTTTTTT
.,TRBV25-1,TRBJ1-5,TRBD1,CASRRTGRNQPQHF,TGTGCCAGCAGGCGGACAGGGCGTAATCAGCCCCAGCATTTT
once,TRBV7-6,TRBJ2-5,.,CASSLVSGYQETQYF,TGTGCCAGCAGCTTAGTCAGCGGGTATCAAGAGACCCAGTACTTC
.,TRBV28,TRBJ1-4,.,CASSLRTEWMSNEKLFF,TGTGCCAGCAGTTTAAGGACTGAGTGGATGTCAAATGAAAAACTGTTTTTT
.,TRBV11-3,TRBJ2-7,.,CASSLGGSTYEQYF,TGTGCCAGCAGCTTAGGCGGCAGCACCTACGAGCAGTACTTC
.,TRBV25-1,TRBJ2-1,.,CASRQGFYNEQFF,TGTGCCAGCCGGCAGGGGTTCTACAATGAGCAGTTCTTC
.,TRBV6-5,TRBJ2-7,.,CASSAGADFYEQYF,TGTGCCAGCAGCGCTGGGGCGGATTTCTACGAGCAGTACTTC
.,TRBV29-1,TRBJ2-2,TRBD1,CSVVRMDRGGTGELFF,TGCAGCGTTGTGAGGATGGACAGGGGAGGGACCGGGGAGCTGTTTTTT
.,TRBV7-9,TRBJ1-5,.,CASSLSGEEQPQHF,TGTGCCAGCAGCTTATCGGGGGAAGAACAGCCCCAGCATTTT
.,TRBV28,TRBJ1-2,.,CASSLRGGAGVRYTF,TGTGCCAGCAGTTTAAGGGGGGGCGCCGGGGTTCGCTACACCTTC
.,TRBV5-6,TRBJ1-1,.,CASSLFPLQPEAFF,TGTGCCAGCAGCTTGTTCCCATTACAACCTGAAGCTTTCTTT
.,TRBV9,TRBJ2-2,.,CASSVASGVTGELFF,TGTGCCAGCAGCGTAGCTTCAGGGGTCACCGGGGAGCTGTTTTTT
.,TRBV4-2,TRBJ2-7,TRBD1,CASSLSGTGDYEQYF,TGTGCCAGCAGCCTCTCCGGGACAGGCGATTACGAGCAGTACTTC
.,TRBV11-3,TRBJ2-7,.,CASSLTGLRAYEQYF,TGTGCCAGCAGCTTAACCGGGTTACGGGCCTACGAGCAGTACTTC
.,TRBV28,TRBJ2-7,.,CASSLQGLRYEQYF,TGTGCCAGCAGTCTGCAGGGGCTTCGCTACGAGCAGTACTTC
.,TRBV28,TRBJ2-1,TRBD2,CASSFRLAGYNEQFF,TGTGCCAGCAGTTTTCGACTAGCGGGGTACAATGAGCAGTTCTTC
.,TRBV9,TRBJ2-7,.,CASSIADTSYEQYF,TGTGCCAGCTCGATAGCGGATACCTCCTACGAGCAGTACTTC
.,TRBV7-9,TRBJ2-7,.,CASSSGLESYEQYF,TGTGCCAGCAGCTCTGGACTCGAGTCCTACGAGCAGTACTTC
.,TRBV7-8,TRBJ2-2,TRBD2,CASNWEGNTGELFF,TGTGCCAGCAATTGGGAGGGGAACACCGGGGAGCTGTTTTTT
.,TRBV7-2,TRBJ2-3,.,CASSFGLPNADTQYF,TGTGCCAGCAGCTTCGGACTGCCCAACGCAGATACGCAGTATTTT
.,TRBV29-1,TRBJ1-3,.,CSVPTACSGNTIYF,TGCAGCGTTCCGACAGCTTGCTCTGGAAACACCATATATTTT
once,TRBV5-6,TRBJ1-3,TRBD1,CASSSDRVAGNTIYF,TGTGCCAGCAGTTCCGACAGGGTGGCAGGAAACACCATATATTTT
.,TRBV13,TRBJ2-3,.,CASSLGRTVDTQYF,TGTGCCAGCAGCTTAGGTCGGACAGTCGATACGCAGTATTTT
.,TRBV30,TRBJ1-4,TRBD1,CAWSAGQGYEKLFF,TGTGCCTGGAGTGCGGGACAGGGGTATGAAAAACTGTTTTTT
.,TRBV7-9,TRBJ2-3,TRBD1,CASSIGQGFDNTDTQYF,TGTGCCAGCAGCATTGGACAGGGGTTCGACAACACAGATACGCAGTATTTT
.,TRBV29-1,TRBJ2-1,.,CSVRLGLDRANEQFF,TGCAGCGTCAGGCTGGGGCTAGATCGGGCCAATGAGCAGTTCTTC
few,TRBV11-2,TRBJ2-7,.,CASSLEAGDEQYF,TGTGCCAGCAGCTTAGAGGCAGGGGACGAGCAGTACTTC
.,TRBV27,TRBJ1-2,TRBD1,CAVRTGANYGYTF,TGTGCCGTCCGGACAGGGGCTAACTATGGCTACACCTTC
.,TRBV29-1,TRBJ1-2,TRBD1,CSVLQGNNYGYTF,TGCAGCGTTCTACAGGGGAACAACTATGGCTACACCTTC
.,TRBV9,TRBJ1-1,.,CASSVSTGRRAFF,TGTGCCAGCAGCGTCTCTACAGGGAGAAGAGCTTTCTTT
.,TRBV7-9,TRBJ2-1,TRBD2,CASSSRTSGTLDEQFF,TGTGCCAGCAGCTCCCGGACTAGCGGGACCTTGGATGAGCAGTTCTTC
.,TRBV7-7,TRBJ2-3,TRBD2,CASSLSGTTDTQYF,TGTGCTAGCAGCTTAAGCGGGACTACAGATACGCAGTATTTT
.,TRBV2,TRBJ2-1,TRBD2,CASKASGQTLEQFF,TGTGCCAGCAAGGCTAGCGGTCAGACGCTGGAGCAGTTCTTC
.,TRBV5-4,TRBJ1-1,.,CASSFLGSGNTEAFF,TGTGCCAGCAGCTTTTTAGGGAGCGGGAACACTGAAGCTTTCTTT
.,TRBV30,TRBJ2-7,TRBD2,CAWSSTSGNEQYF,TGTGCCTGGAGTTCGACTAGCGGGAACGAGCAGTACTTC